Listed here is a single T cell receptor beta chain. This sample stems from a study of blood T cell repertoires in COVID-19. Turning to the study itself: The analysed material was cDNA or gDNA that came from T cells, B-cell-depleted T cells, or PBMCs.

Here immunoSEQ multiplex PCR was the method, and the copy in TCRdb shows in-frame clones only, minus some. The table includes tens of thousands of clones, 60% to 85% detected once. Germline V gives CDR1 MNHEY, CDR2 SMNVEV (reference sequence). V was shortened by 6 bases and J by 7 bases, with 16 bases between the two germline ends. This CDR3 has 13 amino acids. V usage is TRBV27 and J usage is TRBJ2-7; the D gene is possibly TRBD2 (6 bases). Sequencing was carried out using peripheral blood. The source of this sequence is a human donor in a cohort sampled during active COVID-19. The CDR3 loop is CASRPAGSGEQYF. CDR3 nucleotides: TGTGCCAGCAGGCCGGCGGGGTCGGGAGAGCAGTACTTC.